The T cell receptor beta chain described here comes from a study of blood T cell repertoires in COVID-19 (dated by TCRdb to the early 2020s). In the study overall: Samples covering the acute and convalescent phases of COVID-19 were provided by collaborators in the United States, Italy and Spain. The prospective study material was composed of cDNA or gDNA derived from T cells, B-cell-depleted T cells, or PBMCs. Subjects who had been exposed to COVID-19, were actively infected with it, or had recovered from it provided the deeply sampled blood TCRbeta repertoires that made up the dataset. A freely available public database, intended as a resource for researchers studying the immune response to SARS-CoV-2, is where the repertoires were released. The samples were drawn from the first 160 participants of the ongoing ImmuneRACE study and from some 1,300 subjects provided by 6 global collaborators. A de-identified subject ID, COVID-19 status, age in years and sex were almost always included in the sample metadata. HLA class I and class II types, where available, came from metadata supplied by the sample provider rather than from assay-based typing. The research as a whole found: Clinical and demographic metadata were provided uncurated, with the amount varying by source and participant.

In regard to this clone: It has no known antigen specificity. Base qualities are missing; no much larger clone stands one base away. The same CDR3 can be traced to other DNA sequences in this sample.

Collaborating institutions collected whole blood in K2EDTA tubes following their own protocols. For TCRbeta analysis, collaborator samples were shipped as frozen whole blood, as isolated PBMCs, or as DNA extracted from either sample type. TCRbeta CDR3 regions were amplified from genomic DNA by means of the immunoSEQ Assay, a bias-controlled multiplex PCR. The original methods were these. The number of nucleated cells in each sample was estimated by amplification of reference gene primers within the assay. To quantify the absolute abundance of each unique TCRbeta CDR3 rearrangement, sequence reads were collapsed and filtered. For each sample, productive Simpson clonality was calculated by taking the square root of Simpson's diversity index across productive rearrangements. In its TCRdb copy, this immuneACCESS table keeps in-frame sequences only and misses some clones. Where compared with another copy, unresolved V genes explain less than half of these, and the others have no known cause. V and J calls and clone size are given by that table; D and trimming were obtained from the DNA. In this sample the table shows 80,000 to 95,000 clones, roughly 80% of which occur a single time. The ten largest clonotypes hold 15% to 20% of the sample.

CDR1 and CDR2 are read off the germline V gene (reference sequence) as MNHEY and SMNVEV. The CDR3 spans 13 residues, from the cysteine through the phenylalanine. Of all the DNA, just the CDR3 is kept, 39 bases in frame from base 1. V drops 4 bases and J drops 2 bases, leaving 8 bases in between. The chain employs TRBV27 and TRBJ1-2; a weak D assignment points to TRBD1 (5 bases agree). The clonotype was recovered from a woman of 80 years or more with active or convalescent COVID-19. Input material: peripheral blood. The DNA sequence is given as TGTGCCAGCAGTTCGACAGCCAACTATGGCTACACCTTC. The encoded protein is CASSSTANYGYTF.